Following are 14 T cell receptor beta chains from one sample sequenced in a study of shared clonotypes between healthy human individuals. Assay used: immunoSEQ multiplex PCR; TCRdb lists only in-frame clones, some missing. The data show hundreds of thousands of clones, 73% seen once. What was sequenced was memory CD4+ T cells sorted from blood. Subset described: CD45RA-negative fraction. Source of these receptors: a woman in her twenties or thirties in good health.

This rearrangement joins TRBV5-1 to TRBJ2-3, with 10 bases aligning to TRBD2. CDR3 length: 17 amino acids. Germline V gives CDR1 SGHRS, CDR2 YFSETQ. V shed 4 bases, J shed 6 bases, and the junction held 14 bases outside the gene matches. DNA for the CDR3: TGCGCCAGCAGCCGGGAGGCTAGCGGGAGTGCATGGGATACGCAGTATTTT. This sequence encodes CASSREASGSAWDTQYF.

The rearrangement links TRBV6-5 to TRBJ1-5, with D possibly TRBD1 on 5 matching bases. This CDR3 is built from 14 residues. V was shortened by 6 bases and J by 4 bases, with 13 bases between the two germline ends. Germline V gene sequence: CDR1 MNHEY, CDR2 SVGAGI. The CDR3 loop reads CASRSDGTNQPQHF. The CDR3 DNA follows: TGTGCCAGCAGATCCGACGGGACGAATCAGCCCCAGCATTTT.

The chain employs TRBV6-4 and TRBJ2-3; 9 bases map to TRBD2. The germline gives CDR1 MRHNA, CDR2 SNTAGT. The CDR3 contains 16 residues. V was clipped by 6 bases and J by 3 bases; unmatched bases: 10. The CDR3 DNA reads TGTGCCAGCAGCCTTGGTAGCGGGAGTTTTACAGATACGCAGTATTTT. Amino acids: CASSLGSGSFTDTQYF.

Written as DNA, the CDR3 is TGTGCCACCAGCAGGAGTTACGTAGAAGACTACGAGCAGTACTTC. Its translation is CATSRSYVEDYEQYF. The chain is built from TRBV15 and TRBJ2-7, with unresolved D. The CDR3 covers 15 residues. In germline, CDR1 is LNHNV, CDR2 YYDKDF (reference sequence). Trimming removed 3 bases from V and 3 bases from J, with 15 bases in between.

V and J are TRBV5-1 and TRBJ2-5; 8 nucleotides agree with TRBD1. Germline trimming cut 5 bases from V and 5 bases from J; bases unmatched to any gene: 8. Germline V gives CDR1 SGHRS, CDR2 YFSETQ. CDR3 length equals 14 residues. The CDR3 coding sequence is TGCGCCAGCAGGCCCGGGACAGGCGGTGAGACCCAGTACTTC. Encoded protein: CASRPGTGGETQYF. The complete variable domain, with remaining parts taken from reference TRBV5-1 and TRBJ2-5, reads KAGVTQTPRYLIKTRGQQVTLSCSPISGHRSVSWYQQTPGQGLQFLFEYFSETQRNKGNFPGRFSGRQFSNSRSEMNVSTLELGDSALYLCASRPGTGGETQYFGPGTRLLVL.

The table lists this clone with a few counts. A much larger clone is a single base away; this may be a read error. The chain is built from TRBV2 and TRBJ2-5; no clear D gene. Deletions cut 5 bases from V and 4 bases from J, with 5 bases between. There are 11 residues in the CDR3. Germline-derived CDR1 and CDR2 are SNHLY and FYNNEI. In DNA, the CDR3 is TGTGCCAGCAGTTTCTCAGAGACCCAGTACTTC. Protein sequence: CASSFSETQYF.

This clone has a handful of counts. This may stem from a read error, because a much larger clone lies one nucleotide away. This chain uses TRBV7-8 with TRBJ1-1, with TRBD1 identical over 7 bases. The CDR3 has 14 amino acids. CDR1 and CDR2 from the germline V gene are SGHVS and FQNEAQ. V lost 1 base and J lost 1; bases outside the gene matches: 0. CDR3 DNA: TGTGCCAGCAGCTTAGGACAGGGGAACACTGAAGCTTTCTTT. Its translation is CASSLGQGNTEAFF.

This clone was counted a few times. This chain links TRBV28 with TRBJ2-3; TRBD2 is a possible D gene (5 bases). The CDR3 extends over 13 amino acids. Germline loops: CDR1 MDHEN, CDR2 SYDVKM. V shed 7 bases and J shed 9 bases, with 17 bases lying between them. In DNA, the CDR3 is TGTGCCAGCACCGCGCCGGGGTTCCGGACGCAGTATTTT. Encoded protein: CASTAPGFRTQYF.

This chain uses TRBV5-1 with TRBJ2-2; 9 nucleotides align to TRBD2. After removal of 1 base from V and 5 bases from J, the junction contained 3 bases not matched to a gene. Germline V lookup: CDR1 SGHRS, CDR2 YFSETQ. CDR3 length: 15 amino acids. CDR3 sequence reads: CASSLTLAGTGELFF. The CDR3 coding sequence is TGCGCCAGCAGCTTGACCCTAGCGGGGACCGGGGAGCTGTTTTTT. Using reference TRBV5-1 and TRBJ2-2 for the parts outside the CDR3, the full variable domain is KAGVTQTPRYLIKTRGQQVTLSCSPISGHRSVSWYQQTPGQGLQFLFEYFSETQRNKGNFPGRFSGRQFSNSRSEMNVSTLELGDSALYLCASSLTLAGTGELFFGEGSRLTVL.

A remark on this clone: In the same sample, other DNA sequences code for this CDR3. V is TRBV7-7 and J is TRBJ2-5; perhaps D is TRBD1 or TRBD2 (5 bases each). CDR1 is SSHAT and CDR2 is FNYEAQ in the germline V gene (reference sequence). The germline V and J ends were trimmed by 3 bases and 5 bases, with 10 bases remaining between them. CDR3 length: 13 residues. The CDR3 DNA reads TGTGCCAGCAGCTTTGGGGGTGGGGAGACCCAGTACTTC. Translation gives CASSFGGGETQYF.

This clone has just a few counts. The rearrangement links TRBV7-9 to TRBJ1-3; D remains unclear. Germline V gives CDR1 SEHNR, CDR2 FQNEAQ (reference sequence). There are 15 residues in the CDR3. Trimming removed 1 base from V and 0 bases from J, with 7 bases in between. DNA of the CDR3: TGTGCCAGCAGCTTAGTGGGCAGCTCTGGAAACACCATATATTTT. It is translated as CASSLVGSSGNTIYF.

The gene calls are TRBV2 and TRBJ2-1; 12 bases map to TRBD2. CDR3 length equals 14 residues. Germline CDR1 and CDR2: SNHLY and FYNNEI. Losses at the gene ends were 10 bases for V and 5 bases for J; bases not matched to a gene: 6. CDR3 bases: TGTGCCACCCTAGCGGGAGGGCCCCACAATGAGCAGTTCTTC. Protein product: CATLAGGPHNEQFF.

Written as DNA, the CDR3 is TGTGCCATCAGTCAGGGGTCCTACTATGGCTACACCTTC. Translation gives CAISQGSYYGYTF. This chain links TRBV10-3 with TRBJ1-2; D is possibly TRBD1 (6 bases). The CDR3 has 13 residues. V lost 5 bases to trimming and J lost 3 bases, with 10 bases between them. Germline V CDR1 and CDR2: ENHRY, SYGVKD.

This clone appeared once. The chain uses TRBV27 and TRBJ2-7, with 12 bases lining up with TRBD2. The length of the CDR3 is 18 residues. V was clipped by 6 bases and J by 0 bases; unmatched bases: 12. Germline CDR1 MNHEY, CDR2 SMNVEV (reference sequence). The CDR3 here is CASRPSGRAAHFSYEQYF. The CDR3 nucleotides read TGTGCCAGCAGGCCTAGCGGGAGGGCCGCCCACTTCTCCTACGAGCAGTACTTC.